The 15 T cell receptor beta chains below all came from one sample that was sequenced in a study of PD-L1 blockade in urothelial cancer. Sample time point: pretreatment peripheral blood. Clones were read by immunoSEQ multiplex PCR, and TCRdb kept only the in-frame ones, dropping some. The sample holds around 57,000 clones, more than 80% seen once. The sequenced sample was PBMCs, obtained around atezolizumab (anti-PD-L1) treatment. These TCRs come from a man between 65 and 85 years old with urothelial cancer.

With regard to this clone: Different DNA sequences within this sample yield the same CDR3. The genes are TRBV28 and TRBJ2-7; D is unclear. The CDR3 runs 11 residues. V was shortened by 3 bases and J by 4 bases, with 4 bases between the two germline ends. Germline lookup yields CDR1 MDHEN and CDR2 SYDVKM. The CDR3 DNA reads TGTGCCAGCAGTTTGGCTTACGAGCAGTACTTC. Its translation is CASSLAYEQYF.

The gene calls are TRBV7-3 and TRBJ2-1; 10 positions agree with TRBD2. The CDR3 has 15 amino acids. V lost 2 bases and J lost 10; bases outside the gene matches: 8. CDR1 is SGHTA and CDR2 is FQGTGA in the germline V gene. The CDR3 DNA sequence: TGTGCCAGCAGCTTATCCAGCGGGAGGGCCGGAGAGCAGTTCTTC. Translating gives CASSLSSGRAGEQFF.

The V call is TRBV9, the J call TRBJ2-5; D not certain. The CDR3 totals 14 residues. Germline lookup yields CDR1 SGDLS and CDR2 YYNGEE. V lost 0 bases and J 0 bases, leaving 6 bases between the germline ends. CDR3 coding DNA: TGTGCCAGCAGCGTAGATGAGTACCAAGAGACCCAGTACTTC. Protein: CASSVDEYQETQYF. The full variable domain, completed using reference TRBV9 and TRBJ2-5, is DSGVTQTPKHLITATGQRVTLRCSPRSGDLSVYWYQQSLDQGLQFLIQYYNGEERAKGNILERFSAQQFPDLHSELNLSSLELGDSALYFCASSVDEYQETQYFGPGTRLLVL.

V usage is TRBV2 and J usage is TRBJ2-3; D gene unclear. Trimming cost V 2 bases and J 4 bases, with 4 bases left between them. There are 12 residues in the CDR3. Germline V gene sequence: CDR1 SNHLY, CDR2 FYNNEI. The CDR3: CASSELPDTQYF. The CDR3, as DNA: TGTGCCAGCAGTGAACTTCCAGATACGCAGTATTTT.

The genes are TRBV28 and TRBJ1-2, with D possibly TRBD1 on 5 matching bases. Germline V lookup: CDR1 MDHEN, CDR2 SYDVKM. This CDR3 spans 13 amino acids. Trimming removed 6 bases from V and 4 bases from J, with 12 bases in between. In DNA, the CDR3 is TGTGCCAGCAGATCAGGGCTCTTCTATGGCTACACCTTC. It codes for CASRSGLFYGYTF.

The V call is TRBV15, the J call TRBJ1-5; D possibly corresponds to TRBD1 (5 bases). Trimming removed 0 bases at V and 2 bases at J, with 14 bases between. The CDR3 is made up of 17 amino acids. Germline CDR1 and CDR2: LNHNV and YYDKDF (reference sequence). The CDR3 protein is CATSRDGRGLGNQPQHF. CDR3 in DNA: TGTGCCACCAGCAGAGATGGGCGGGGCCTGGGCAATCAGCCCCAGCATTTT.

The CDR3 protein is CASSLRTDGTGELFF. The DNA for the CDR3 is TGCGCCAGCAGCCTACGGACTGACGGGACCGGGGAGCTGTTTTTT. The V and J genes are TRBV5-1 and TRBJ2-2, with D tentatively TRBD2 (5 bases). The CDR3 runs to 15 residues. From germline, CDR1 is SGHRS and CDR2 YFSETQ. Trimming cost V 4 bases and J 5 bases, with 15 bases left between them.

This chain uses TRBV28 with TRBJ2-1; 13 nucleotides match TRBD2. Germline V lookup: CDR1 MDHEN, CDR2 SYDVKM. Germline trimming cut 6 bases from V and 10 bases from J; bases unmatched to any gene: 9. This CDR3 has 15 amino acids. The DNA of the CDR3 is TGTGCCAGCAGCCTTGGACTAGCGGGAGCCTCCGAGCAGTTCTTC. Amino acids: CASSLGLAGASEQFF.

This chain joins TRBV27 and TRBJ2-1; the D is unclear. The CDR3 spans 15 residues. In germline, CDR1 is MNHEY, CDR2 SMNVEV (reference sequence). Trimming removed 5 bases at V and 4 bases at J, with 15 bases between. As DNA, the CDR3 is TGTGCCAGCAGTGCCGATGATCCTAGGTACAATGAGCAGTTCTTC. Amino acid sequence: CASSADDPRYNEQFF.

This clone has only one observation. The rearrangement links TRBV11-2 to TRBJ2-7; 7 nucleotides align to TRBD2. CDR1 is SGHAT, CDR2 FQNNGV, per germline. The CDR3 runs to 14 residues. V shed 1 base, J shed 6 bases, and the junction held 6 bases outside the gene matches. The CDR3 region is CASSLVAGEGEQYF. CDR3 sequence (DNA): TGTGCCAGCAGCTTAGTTGCGGGAGAGGGCGAGCAGTACTTC.

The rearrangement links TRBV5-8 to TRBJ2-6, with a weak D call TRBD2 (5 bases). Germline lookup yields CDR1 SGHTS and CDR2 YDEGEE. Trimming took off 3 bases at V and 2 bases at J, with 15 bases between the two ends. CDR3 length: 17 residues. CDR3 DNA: TGTGCCAGCAGCTGGTTGGGAGATAATACTGGGGCCAACGTCCTGACTTTC. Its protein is CASSWLGDNTGANVLTF.

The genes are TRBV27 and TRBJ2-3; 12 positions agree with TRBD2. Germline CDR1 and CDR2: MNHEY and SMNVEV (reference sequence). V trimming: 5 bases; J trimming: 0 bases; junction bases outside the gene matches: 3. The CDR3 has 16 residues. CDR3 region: CASSIGTSGSTDTQYF. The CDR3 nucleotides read TGTGCCAGCAGTATAGGGACTAGCGGGAGCACAGATACGCAGTATTTT.

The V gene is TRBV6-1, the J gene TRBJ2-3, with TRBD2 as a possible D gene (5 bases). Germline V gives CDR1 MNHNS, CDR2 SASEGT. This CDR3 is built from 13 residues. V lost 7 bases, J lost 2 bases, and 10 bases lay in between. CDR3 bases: TGTGCCAGCATCCAGCGGACCACAGATACGCAGTATTTT. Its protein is CASIQRTTDTQYF.

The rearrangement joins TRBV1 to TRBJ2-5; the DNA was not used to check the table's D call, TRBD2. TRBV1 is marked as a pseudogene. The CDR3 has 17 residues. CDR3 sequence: CTSCLGVEGGPWETQYF. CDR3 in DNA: TGCACCAGCTGTTTAGGGGTCGAGGGAGGGCCGTGGGAGACCCAGTACTTC.

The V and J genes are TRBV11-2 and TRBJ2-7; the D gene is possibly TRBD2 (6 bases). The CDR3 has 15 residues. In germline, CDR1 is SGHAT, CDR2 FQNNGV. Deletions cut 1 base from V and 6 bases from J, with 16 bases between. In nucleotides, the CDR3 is TGTGCCAGCAGCTTAGTCCCCAATATAGCGGTCGAGCAGTACTTC. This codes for CASSLVPNIAVEQYF. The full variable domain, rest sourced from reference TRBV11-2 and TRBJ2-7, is EAGVAQSPRYKIIEKRQSVAFWCNPISGHATLYWYQQILGQGPKLLIQFQNNGVVDDSQLPKDRFSAERLKGVDSTLKIQPAKLEDSAVYLCASSLVPNIAVEQYFGPGTRLTVT.